The 4 T cell receptor beta chains presented below share a single source sample, sequenced in a study of HIV-infected patients and healthy controls. Follow-up blood was drawn about 14 weeks, roughly three months, after antiretroviral therapy began. No cell fractionation was done, so the repertoire covers all unsorted peripheral blood T cells. Alpha and beta constant-region primers primed reverse transcription of about 0.5 ug RNA. Each of the alpha and beta chains got its own library through chain-specific third strand synthesis with indices. TCRdb called the 5' RACE reads again in MiXCR, with one record for every CDR3 protein. Altogether approximately 10,000 distinct CDR3 sequences are present, less than 7% being singletons, with the ten largest covering under 30%. Sequencing used blood, obtained during antiretroviral therapy. These receptors all stem from an adult with HIV infection. The donor label of this sample is uncertain.

The CDR3 here is CASSMFRVGEKLFF. CDR3 sequence (DNA): TGTGCCAGTAGTATGTTCAGGGTTGGCGAAAAACTGTTTTTT. The chain recombines TRBV19 with TRBJ1-4; D is possibly TRBD1 (5 bases). The CDR3 runs 14 residues. The germline V gene encodes CDR1 LNHDA and CDR2 SQIVND (reference sequence). V lost 3 bases and J lost 8, with 13 bases in between.

This clonotype came up many times. The V gene is TRBV12-3 or TRBV12-4, the J gene TRBJ2-6, with a weak D call TRBD2 (6 bases). This CDR3 is built from 18 residues. V shed 5 bases and J shed 0 bases, with 17 bases lying between them. The CDR3, as DNA: TGTGCCAGCAGTGGACGGGGGAGAAGAGCCTCTGGGGCCAACGTCCTGACTTTC. It yields the protein CASSGRGRRASGANVLTF.

This chain links TRBV5-1 with TRBJ2-5; D is ambiguous. Germline loops: CDR1 SGHRS, CDR2 YFSETQ. Trimming took off 0 bases at V and 5 bases at J, with 11 bases between the two ends. The CDR3 runs 14 residues. CDR3 residues: CASSLDSHLETQYF. As DNA, the CDR3 is TGCGCCAGCAGCTTGGACAGCCATCTCGAGACCCAGTACTTC.

The sample holds many counts of this clonotype. The V gene is TRBV6-1, the J gene TRBJ1-5, with TRBD1 matching over 7 bases. CDR1 MNHNS and CDR2 SASEGT come from the germline V gene. J gave up 0 bases and V 4 bases, and 9 bases lay outside the gene matches. The CDR3 sequence is 17 residues long. The CDR3 bases are TGTGCCAGCAGTGGTTTGGGACAGACGATTAGCAATCAGCCCCAGCATTTT. Protein: CASSGLGQTISNQPQHF.